Here is one T cell receptor beta chain with its context. Libraries were prepared by immunoSEQ multiplex PCR; TCRdb keeps only in-frame clonotypes and omits some of them. This repertoire shows around 170,000 clones, approximately 87% found once; its top ten account for around 4%. The sample originates from a study of blood T cell repertoires in COVID-19. Study information: Spain, Italy and the United States supplied samples that represented acute and convalescent COVID-19. Sources were T cells, B-cell-depleted T cells, or PBMCs; the material itself was cDNA or gDNA.

Trimming took off 2 bases at V and 2 bases at J, with 9 bases between the two ends. This CDR3 contains 14 residues. CDR1 is KGHSH and CDR2 is LQKENI in the germline V gene. V gene TRBV18 combines with J gene TRBJ2-5; no reliable D call. The receptor comes from a woman between 65 and 79 years old with acute or convalescent COVID-19. Sequencing was done on a sample of peripheral blood. The CDR3 loop reads CASSPISQQETQYF. The DNA of the CDR3 is TGTGCCAGCTCACCAATATCCCAGCAAGAGACCCAGTACTTC.